This T cell receptor beta chain is from a study of cytomegalovirus exposure and HLA in healthy donors. Regarding the study as a whole: The analysis excluded some indistinguishable V segments, including TRBV6-2 and TRBV6-3. As confirmed in vitro, three CMV-associated chains were specific for CMV antigens. Earlier findings revealed that most TCR beta V segments proved productive either about 87% or about 30% of the time.

On this clone: No antigen is known for it. Other DNA sequences in this sample translate to the same CDR3.

V shed 4 bases and J 1 base; nucleotides not matched to a gene: 2. Per germline, CDR1 SGHTA and CDR2 FQGNSA. The CDR3 contains 14 residues. Researchers ran the PCR with 60 Vbeta and 13 Jbeta primers. Repertoires were generated with immunoSEQ multiplex PCR, while TCRdb's copy carries only in-frame clones and drops some. The data show 150,000 to 200,000 clones, about 70% seen once. The rearrangement links TRBV7-2 to TRBJ2-7, with 9 bases matching TRBD1. The source material was PBMCs. The receptor comes from a male donor in good health and CMV-seronegative. For the CDR3, the DNA is TGTGCCAGCAGCTCCGGGACAGGGTCCTACGAGCAGTACTTC. Its translation is CASSSGTGSYEQYF.